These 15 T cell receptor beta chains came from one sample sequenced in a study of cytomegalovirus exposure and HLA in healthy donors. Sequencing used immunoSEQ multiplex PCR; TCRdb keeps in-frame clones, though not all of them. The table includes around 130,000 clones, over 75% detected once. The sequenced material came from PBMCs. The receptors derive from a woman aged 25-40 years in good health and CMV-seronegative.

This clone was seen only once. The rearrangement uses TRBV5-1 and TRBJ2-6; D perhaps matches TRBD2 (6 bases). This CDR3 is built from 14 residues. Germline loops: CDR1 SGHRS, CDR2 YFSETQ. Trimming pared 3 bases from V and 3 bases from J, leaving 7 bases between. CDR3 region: CASSSGDGANVLTF. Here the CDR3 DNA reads TGCGCCAGCAGCTCGGGGGATGGGGCCAACGTCCTGACTTTC.

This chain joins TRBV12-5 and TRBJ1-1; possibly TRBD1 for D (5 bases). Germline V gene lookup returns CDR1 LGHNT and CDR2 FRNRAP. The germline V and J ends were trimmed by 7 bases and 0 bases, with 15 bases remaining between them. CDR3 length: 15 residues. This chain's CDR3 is CASAPPGILNTEAFF. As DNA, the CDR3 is TGTGCTAGTGCACCCCCAGGGATCTTGAACACTGAAGCTTTCTTT.

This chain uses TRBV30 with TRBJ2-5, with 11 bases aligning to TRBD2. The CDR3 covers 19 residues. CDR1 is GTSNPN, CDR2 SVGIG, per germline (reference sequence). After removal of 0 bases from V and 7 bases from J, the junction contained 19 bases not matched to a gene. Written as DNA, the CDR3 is TGTGCCTGGAGTGTACTCCCTCCGCTAGCGGGGGGATTAAGAGTGACCCAGTACTTC. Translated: CAWSVLPPLAGGLRVTQYF.

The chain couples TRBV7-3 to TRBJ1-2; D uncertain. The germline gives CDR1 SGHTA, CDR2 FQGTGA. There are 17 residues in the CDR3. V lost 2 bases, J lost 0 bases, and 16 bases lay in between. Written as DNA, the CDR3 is TGTGCCAGCAGCTTAGTAGTCAGGCAGTCGACTAACTATGGCTACACCTTC. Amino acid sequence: CASSLVVRQSTNYGYTF.

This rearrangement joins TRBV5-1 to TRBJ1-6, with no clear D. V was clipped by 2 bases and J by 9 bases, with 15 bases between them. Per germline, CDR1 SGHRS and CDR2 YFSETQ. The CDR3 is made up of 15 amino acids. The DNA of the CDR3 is TGCGCCAGCAGCTTCGATGCGGGCGCGGGTTCACCCCTCCACTTT. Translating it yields CASSFDAGAGSPLHF.

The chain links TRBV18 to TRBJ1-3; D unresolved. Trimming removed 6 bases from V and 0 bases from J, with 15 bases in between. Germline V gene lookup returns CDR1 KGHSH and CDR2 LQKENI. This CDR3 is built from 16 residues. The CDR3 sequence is CASSRDSLVSGNTIYF. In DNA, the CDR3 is TGTGCCAGCTCGCGCGACTCCCTAGTCTCTGGAAACACCATATATTTT.

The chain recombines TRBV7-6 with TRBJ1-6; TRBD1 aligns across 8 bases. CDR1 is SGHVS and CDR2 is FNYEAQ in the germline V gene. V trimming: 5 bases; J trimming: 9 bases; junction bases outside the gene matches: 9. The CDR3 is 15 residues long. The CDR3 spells CASSRRGTGVSPLHF. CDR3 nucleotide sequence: TGTGCCAGCAGCCGAAGAGGGACAGGAGTTTCACCCCTCCACTTT.

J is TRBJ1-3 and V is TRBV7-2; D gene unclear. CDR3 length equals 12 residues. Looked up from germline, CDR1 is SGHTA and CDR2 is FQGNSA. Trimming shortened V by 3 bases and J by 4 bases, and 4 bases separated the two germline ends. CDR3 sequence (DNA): TGTGCCAGCAGCTTTACAGGAAACACCATATATTTT. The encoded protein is CASSFTGNTIYF.

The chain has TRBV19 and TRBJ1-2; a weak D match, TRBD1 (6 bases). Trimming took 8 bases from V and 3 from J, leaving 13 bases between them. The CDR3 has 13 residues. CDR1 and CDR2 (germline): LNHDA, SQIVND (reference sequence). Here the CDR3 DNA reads TGTGCCAGTGGGAGGGACACTCACTATGGCTACACCTTC. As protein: CASGRDTHYGYTF.

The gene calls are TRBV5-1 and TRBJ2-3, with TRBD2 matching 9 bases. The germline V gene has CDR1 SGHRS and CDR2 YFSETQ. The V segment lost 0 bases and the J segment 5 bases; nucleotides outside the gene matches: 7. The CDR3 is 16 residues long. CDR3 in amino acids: CASSLAPSGVVDTQYF. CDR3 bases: TGCGCCAGCAGCTTGGCCCCTAGCGGGGTGGTAGATACGCAGTATTTT.

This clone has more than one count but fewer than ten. This chain's CDR3 is CASSIRTGDWHEQFF. CDR3 DNA sequence: TGTGCCAGTAGTATAAGGACAGGGGATTGGCATGAGCAGTTCTTC. V and J are TRBV19 and TRBJ2-1; TRBD1 matches 9 bases. V shed 2 bases, J shed 8 bases, and the junction held 7 bases outside the gene matches. Germline CDR1 LNHDA, CDR2 SQIVND (reference sequence). The CDR3 runs to 15 residues.

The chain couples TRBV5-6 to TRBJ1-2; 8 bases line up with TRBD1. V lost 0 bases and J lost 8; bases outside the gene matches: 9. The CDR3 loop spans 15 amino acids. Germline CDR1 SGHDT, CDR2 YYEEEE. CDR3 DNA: TGTGCCAGCAGCTTGGGTGCGACAGGGGCAAGGGGCTACACCTTC. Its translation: CASSLGATGARGYTF.

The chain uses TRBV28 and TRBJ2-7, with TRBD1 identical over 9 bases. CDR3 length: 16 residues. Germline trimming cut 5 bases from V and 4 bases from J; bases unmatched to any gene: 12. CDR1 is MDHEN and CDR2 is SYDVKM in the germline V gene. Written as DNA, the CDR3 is TGTGCCAGCAGTATCACCTCCGGGACAGGGTTATACGAGCAGTACTTC. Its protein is CASSITSGTGLYEQYF. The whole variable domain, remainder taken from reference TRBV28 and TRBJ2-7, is DVKVTQSSRYLVKRTGEKVFLECVQDMDHENMFWYRQDPGLGLRLIYFSYDVKMKEKGDIPEGYSVSREKKERFSLILESASTNQTSMYLCASSITSGTGLYEQYFGPGTRLTVT.

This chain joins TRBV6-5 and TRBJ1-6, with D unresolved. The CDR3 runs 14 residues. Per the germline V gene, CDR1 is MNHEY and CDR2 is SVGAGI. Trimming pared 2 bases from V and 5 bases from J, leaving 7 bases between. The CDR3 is CASSYSGNNSPLHF. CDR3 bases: TGTGCCAGCAGTTACAGCGGGAATAATTCACCCCTCCACTTT.

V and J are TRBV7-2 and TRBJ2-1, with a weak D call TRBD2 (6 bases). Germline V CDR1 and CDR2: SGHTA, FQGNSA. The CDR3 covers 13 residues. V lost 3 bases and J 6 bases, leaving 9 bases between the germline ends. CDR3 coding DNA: TGTGCCAGCAGCTTCGGGGGAAGCAATGAGCAGTTCTTC. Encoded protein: CASSFGGSNEQFF.